This entry describes one T cell receptor beta chain. The antigen remains undetermined. These data belong to a study of cytomegalovirus exposure and HLA in healthy donors. Findings and limits, study-wide: According to a subsequent analysis, TCR clusters from the first cohort were inclined to appear together in the roughly 120 validation repertoires. Altogether, about 160 TCR beta chains were recorded as cytomegalovirus-associated. Confirmation was obtained in vitro that a few CMV-associated chains are specific for CMV antigens.

Data came from immunoSEQ multiplex PCR; TCRdb stores just in-frame clones and leaves some out. The sample yields over 200,000 clones, approximately 86% seen once. The V gene lost 9 bases and the J gene lost 2 bases, with 14 bases spanning the gap. CDR1 is SNHLY and CDR2 is FYNNEI in the germline V gene. CDR3 length equals 14 residues. This clonotype was sampled from a woman under 30 in good health and CMV-seronegative. The chain is built from TRBV2 and TRBJ2-1, with TRBD2 as a possible D gene (5 bases). The sequencing sample was made of PBMCs. The CDR3 protein is CASVDPGAYNEQFF. CDR3 nucleotides: TGTGCCAGTGTGGACCCCGGGGCCTACAATGAGCAGTTCTTC.